Listed below are T cell receptor beta chains from one sample, sequenced in a study of T cell responses to AZD1222 COVID-19 vaccine. Assay used: immunoSEQ multiplex PCR; TCRdb lists only in-frame clones, some missing. Of roughly 80,000 clones in the sample, 65% to 85% were seen once. The input for sequencing was peripheral blood, taken on day 0 of AZD1222 vaccination. All receptors come from an adult in good health. The CDR3 runs from the conserved cysteine through the conserved F or W. D genes are given only for firm matches.

v_gene: TRBV29-1; j_gene: TRBJ1-1; d_gene: .; CDR3aa: CSVSQSEAFF
v_gene: TRBV4-3; j_gene: TRBJ2-7; d_gene: .; CDR3aa: CASSQDWGLTNYEQYF
v_gene: TRBV25-1; j_gene: TRBJ1-3; d_gene: .; CDR3aa: CASRDDRSSGNTIYF
v_gene: TRBV15; j_gene: TRBJ1-5; d_gene: .; CDR3aa: CATSRVSYSNQPQHF
v_gene: TRBV6-5; j_gene: TRBJ2-5; d_gene: TRBD2; CDR3aa: CASSYGLAGQETQYF
v_gene: TRBV7-2; j_gene: TRBJ1-6; d_gene: .; CDR3aa: CASSLSGLGALHF
v_gene: TRBV5-1; j_gene: TRBJ2-5; d_gene: TRBD1; CDR3aa: CASSLGTDYQETQYF
v_gene: TRBV27; j_gene: TRBJ2-7; d_gene: TRBD2; CDR3aa: CASSTTGTSINEQYF
v_gene: TRBV4-3; j_gene: TRBJ2-1; d_gene: TRBD2; CDR3aa: CASSQDRGVSYNEQFF
v_gene: TRBV19; j_gene: TRBJ1-5; d_gene: .; CDR3aa: CASSIWGKDQPQHF
v_gene: TRBV20-1; j_gene: TRBJ1-5; d_gene: TRBD1; CDR3aa: CSASNGTGIRQPQHF
v_gene: TRBV29-1; j_gene: TRBJ1-4; d_gene: .; CDR3aa: CSALDPSGSNEKLFF
v_gene: TRBV6-5; j_gene: TRBJ1-4; d_gene: .; CDR3aa: CASSSGRLGNEKLFF
v_gene: TRBV14; j_gene: TRBJ1-2; d_gene: .; CDR3aa: CASSPSGYGYTF
v_gene: TRBV7-2; j_gene: TRBJ2-5; d_gene: TRBD1; CDR3aa: CASSLSPGGEYQETQYF
v_gene: TRBV7-2; j_gene: TRBJ2-4; d_gene: .; CDR3aa: CASSFLAKNIQYF
v_gene: TRBV7-8; j_gene: TRBJ2-7; d_gene: TRBD2; CDR3aa: CASSSLGTSGTAFSEQYF
v_gene: TRBV2; j_gene: TRBJ2-3; d_gene: .; CDR3aa: CASAISTDTQYF
v_gene: TRBV19; j_gene: TRBJ1-1; d_gene: TRBD1; CDR3aa: CASRDRGLGNTEAFF
v_gene: TRBV5-4; j_gene: TRBJ2-1; d_gene: TRBD2; CDR3aa: CASSPGLAGYNEQFF
v_gene: TRBV19; j_gene: TRBJ1-2; d_gene: .; CDR3aa: CASSIGFRDNYGYTF
v_gene: TRBV18; j_gene: TRBJ1-4; d_gene: TRBD1; CDR3aa: CASSGRDREDVREKLFF
v_gene: TRBV3-1/TRBV3-2; j_gene: TRBJ2-7; d_gene: .; CDR3aa: CASSQGLEQYF
v_gene: TRBV5-5; j_gene: TRBJ2-7; d_gene: TRBD1; CDR3aa: CASSLGGTGGSEQYF
v_gene: TRBV15; j_gene: TRBJ1-4; d_gene: .; CDR3aa: CATSRGRDTLEKLFF